These 31 T cell receptor beta chains originate from one sample sequenced in a study of T cells in Graves' hyperthyroidism and ophthalmopathy. Researchers took RNA transcripts and amplified the TCR beta CDR3 regions from them. An initial round of RT-PCR targeting the TCR CDR3 relied on the HTBI primer set. TCRdb reanalysed the multiplex PCR reads using MiXCR and keeps one entry per CDR3 protein. The sample comprises about 360,000 distinct CDR3 sequences, 13% of which are singletons, and 9.2% rests with the top ten. What was sequenced was blood. The source is a woman between 18 and 29 years old with Graves' hyperthyroidism.

This clonotype was found many times. This chain links TRBV20-1 with TRBJ1-4; D not certain. Trimming took off 6 bases at V and 0 bases at J, with 14 bases between the two ends. Looked up from germline, CDR1 is DFQATT and CDR2 is SNEGSKA (reference sequence). The CDR3 has 15 amino acids. The CDR3 reads CSANNPSATNEKLFF. The DNA of the CDR3 is TGCAGTGCCAACAACCCGAGCGCAACTAATGAAAAACTGTTTTTT.

This clonotype has more than one count but fewer than ten. A much larger clone differs by one base, so this may be a read error. The rearrangement joins TRBV28 to TRBJ2-7; 16 bases agree with TRBD2. Germline assignment: CDR1 MDHEN and CDR2 SYDVKM. This CDR3 region has 17 residues. The CDR3 sequence: CASSYGTSGGVSYEQHF. DNA of the CDR3: TGTGCCAGCAGTTACGGGACTAGCGGGGGGGTAAGCTACGAGCAGCACTTC.

This clonotype was seen a handful of times. CDR3 region: CASSHPKGTFNTGELFF. The CDR3 coding sequence is TGTGCCAGCAGCCATCCGAAGGGGACTTTCAACACCGGGGAGCTGTTTTTT. The chain has TRBV3-1 and TRBJ2-2, with D maybe TRBD2 (6 bases). The CDR3 totals 17 residues. V was pared by 3 bases and J by 2 bases, with 16 bases between. Germline-derived CDR1 and CDR2 are LGHDT and YNNKEL (reference sequence).

This clonotype was recorded many times. The rearrangement links TRBV5-8 to TRBJ1-1; D unclear. The CDR3 is 13 amino acids. The V and J ends lost 2 bases and 3 bases respectively, with 8 bases between them. Germline values: CDR1 SGHTS, CDR2 YDEGEE. The CDR3 sequence is CASSFGRHTEAFF. The CDR3 DNA reads TGTGCCAGCAGCTTCGGGCGCCACACTGAAGCTTTCTTT.

This clonotype came up many times. The rearrangement joins TRBV20-1 to TRBJ1-6; 7 bases fit TRBD1. The CDR3 consists of 16 residues. Germline V gene lookup returns CDR1 DFQATT and CDR2 SNEGSKA (reference sequence). CDR3 protein: CSARDPGGSYNSPLHF. The CDR3, as DNA: TGCAGCGCCCGCGACCCAGGGGGCTCCTATAATTCACCCCTCCACTTT.

This clonotype was seen many times. This chain uses TRBV5-1 with TRBJ2-3; 7 bases align to TRBD2. The CDR3 runs 16 residues. With 2 bases clipped from V and 6 bases from J, the junction kept 12 bases outside the gene matches. CDR1 SGHRS and CDR2 YFSETQ come from the germline V gene. In nucleotides, the CDR3 is TGCGCCAGCAGCTTCTCCGGGACTACCTCGGGGGATACGCAGTATTTT. As protein: CASSFSGTTSGDTQYF.

In this sample, this clonotype turned up many times. The chain couples TRBV12-3 or TRBV12-4 to TRBJ1-2; D not certain. The CDR3 has 13 amino acids. Trimming removed 3 bases at V and 8 bases at J, with 13 bases between. Here the CDR3 reads CASSLGGYLGYTF. The CDR3 DNA follows: TGTGCCAGCAGTTTGGGTGGGTACCTCGGCTACACCTTC.

The chain combines TRBV7-9 with TRBJ2-3; weak D call: TRBD2 (5 bases). V shed 5 bases and J shed 2 bases, with 11 bases lying between them. Germline V gene sequence: CDR1 SEHNR, CDR2 FQNEAQ (reference sequence). This CDR3 is built from 14 residues. CDR3 loop: CASSVPGNTDTQYF. In DNA, the CDR3 is TGTGCCAGCAGCGTCCCGGGGAACACAGATACGCAGTATTTT.

With regard to this clonotype: A read error may explain this, as a much larger clone is one base away. CDR3 DNA: TGTGCCACCAGTGAAGGGCTAGATTGGAGGTGGAGAGATACGCAGTATTTT. This translates into CATSEGLDWRWRDTQYF. The chain carries TRBV24-1 and TRBJ2-3, with D possibly matching TRBD2 (5 bases). The germline V and J ends were trimmed by 4 bases and 5 bases, with 21 bases remaining between them. This CDR3 is built from 17 residues. Germline CDR1 reads KGHDR; CDR2 reads SFDVKD.

The genes are TRBV5-1 and TRBJ2-3, with TRBD2 identical over 8 bases. Germline CDR1 SGHRS, CDR2 YFSETQ. V shed 7 bases and J 4 bases; nucleotides not matched to a gene: 11. The CDR3 has 15 residues. The CDR3, as DNA: TGCGCCAGCGGCCAGGGGCTAGCGGGTGCAGATACGCAGTATTTT. Protein sequence: CASGQGLAGADTQYF.

This clonotype was counted ten times or more. J is TRBJ1-6 and V is TRBV5-1, with D perhaps matching TRBD1 (6 bases). V lost 0 bases, J lost 10 bases, and 11 bases lay in between. The CDR3 has 14 amino acids. Germline V gene sequence: CDR1 SGHRS, CDR2 YFSETQ. For the CDR3, the DNA is TGCGCCAGCAGCTTGGAAGGGGGGCAATCACCCCTCCACTTT. Encoded protein: CASSLEGGQSPLHF.

This clonotype was seen ten or more times. The rearrangement links TRBV3-1 to TRBJ1-1; D gene uncertain. The V gene's germline CDR1 is LGHDT and CDR2 YNNKEL (reference sequence). The CDR3 contains 14 residues. V was trimmed by 1 base and J by 1 base, leaving 7 bases between them. The chain's CDR3 is CASSQGYKNTEAFF. CDR3 coding DNA: TGTGCCAGCAGCCAAGGTTACAAGAACACTGAAGCTTTCTTT.

This clonotype has a count of ten or more. The gene calls are TRBV19 and TRBJ2-3, with D tentatively TRBD2 (6 bases). V lost 0 bases and J 3 bases, leaving 10 bases between the germline ends. Germline lookup yields CDR1 LNHDA and CDR2 SQIVND (reference sequence). This CDR3 is built from 15 residues. The CDR3 loop reads CASSIDRLATDTQYF. CDR3 nucleotides: TGTGCCAGTAGTATAGACCGCCTAGCGACAGATACGCAGTATTTT.

This clonotype was observed once. The rearrangement joins TRBV19 to TRBJ1-1, with D uncertain. With 2 bases removed from V and 5 bases from J, the gap between germline ends came to 15 bases. CDR1 is LNHDA, CDR2 SQIVND, per germline (reference sequence). CDR3 length: 15 residues. This chain's CDR3 is CASSILKAEVTEAFF. The DNA of the CDR3 is TGTGCCAGTAGTATACTAAAGGCGGAGGTTACTGAAGCTTTCTTT.

The genes are TRBV27 and TRBJ1-2, with D tentatively TRBD1 (5 bases). Germline V gives CDR1 MNHEY, CDR2 SMNVEV (reference sequence). The CDR3 consists of 13 residues. Trimming stripped 6 bases from V and 6 bases from J, with 14 bases between. This chain's CDR3 is CASRTGGGNGYTF. CDR3 DNA sequence: TGTGCCAGCAGGACCGGGGGTGGGAATGGCTACACCTTC.

This clonotype appeared many times. CDR3 DNA: TGTGCCAGCAGTCCCCAGGGTTTAAGCAATCAGCCCCAGCATTTT. Its protein is CASSPQGLSNQPQHF. The chain is built from TRBV12-3 or TRBV12-4 and TRBJ1-5, with D possibly TRBD1 on 5 matching bases. V lost 5 bases and J lost 1, with 12 bases in between. The CDR3 is 15 amino acids.

This clonotype was counted ten times or more. The V gene is TRBV7-2, the J gene TRBJ1-3; D unclear. V was clipped by 3 bases and J by 3 bases, with 6 bases between them. Germline V gene data show CDR1 as SGHTA and CDR2 as FQGNSA. The CDR3 is 13 amino acids. Written as DNA, the CDR3 is TGTGCCAGCAGCTTTTATGGTGGAAACACCATATATTTT. Translated, it gives CASSFYGGNTIYF. Together with reference TRBV7-2 and TRBJ1-3, the CDR3 gives the full variable domain: GAGVSQSPSNKVTEKGKDVELRCDPISGHTALYWYRQSLGQGLEFLIYFQGNSAPDKSGLPSDRFSAERTGGSVSTLTIQRTQQEDSAVYLCASSFYGGNTIYFGEGSWLTVV.

This clonotype occurred many times. The chain links TRBV28 to TRBJ1-5; 8 positions match TRBD1. The CDR3 is made up of 14 amino acids. The trim removed 6 bases at V and 5 bases at J, leaving 6 bases unmatched. Germline V lookup: CDR1 MDHEN, CDR2 SYDVKM. CDR3 coding DNA: TGTGCCAGCAGATCCGACAGGGGAGATCAGCCCCAGCATTTT. Amino acids: CASRSDRGDQPQHF.

This clonotype showed up many times. This chain links TRBV11-2 with TRBJ2-3; TRBD2 might be the D (5 bases). Germline V gene sequence: CDR1 SGHAT, CDR2 FQNNGV. The CDR3 is 15 amino acids. Trimming pared 1 base from V and 1 base from J, leaving 9 bases between. DNA for the CDR3: TGTGCCAGCAGCTTAGCGGGATACCGCACAGATACGCAGTATTTT. Protein: CASSLAGYRTDTQYF.

In this sample, this clonotype turned up a few times. The chain has TRBV19 and TRBJ2-7; possibly TRBD2 for D (5 bases). This CDR3 has 15 residues. Trimming shortened V by 6 bases and J by 1 base, and 16 bases separated the two germline ends. Germline CDR1 is LNHDA and CDR2 is SQIVND (reference sequence). CDR3 in DNA: TGTGCCAGTAGGGTGGGAGCACGATCTTCCTACGAGCAGTACTTC. Its translation: CASRVGARSSYEQYF.

This clonotype was seen at least ten times. The chain couples TRBV9 to TRBJ1-2; D may be TRBD1 (6 bases). Trimming stripped 0 bases from V and 3 bases from J, with 18 bases between. Germline values: CDR1 SGDLS, CDR2 YYNGEE. The CDR3 has 17 amino acids. CDR3 coding DNA: TGTGCCAGCAGCGTAGCTACCGATCCCGAGGGGGACTATGGCTACACCTTC. As protein: CASSVATDPEGDYGYTF.

This clonotype came up many times. The V call is TRBV20-1, the J call TRBJ1-1; 9 nucleotides align to TRBD1. Per the germline V gene, CDR1 is DFQATT and CDR2 is SNEGSKA (reference sequence). V shed 5 bases, J shed 4 bases, and the junction held 8 bases outside the gene matches. The length of the CDR3 is 14 residues. CDR3 nucleotide sequence: TGCAGTGCTTGGACAGGGGCGCCGGGCACTGAAGCTTTCTTT. This encodes CSAWTGAPGTEAFF.

The table lists this clonotype with many counts. CDR3 residues: CASSLDRATEQYF. CDR3 DNA: TGTGCCAGCAGCTTAGACAGGGCAACCGAGCAGTACTTC. This sequence joins TRBV11-3 and TRBJ2-7, with a possible D match to TRBD1 (5 bases). Trimming left V 0 bases short and J 6 bases short, with 9 bases between. This CDR3 is 13 amino acids long. CDR1 is SGHNT, CDR2 YENEEA, per germline.

The V gene is TRBV5-1, the J gene TRBJ2-2; no firm D call. CDR3 length equals 10 residues. V dropped 10 bases and J dropped 9 bases, with 10 bases sitting between them. Germline CDR1 is SGHRS and CDR2 is YFSETQ. The CDR3 protein is CACVWRELFF. CDR3 nucleotide sequence: TGCGCCTGCGTCTGGCGGGAGCTGTTTTTT.

This clonotype was detected a few times. This chain joins TRBV18 and TRBJ1-6; TRBD1 is a possible D gene (5 bases). V lost 4 bases and J 2 bases, leaving 12 bases between the germline ends. Germline assignment: CDR1 KGHSH and CDR2 LQKENI. This CDR3 region has 16 residues. This CDR3 is CASSQSGTAYNSPLHF. The CDR3 DNA reads as TGTGCCAGCTCACAATCTGGGACGGCCTATAATTCACCCCTCCACTTT.

V usage is TRBV20-1 and J usage is TRBJ2-2; 7 bases agree with TRBD2. CDR3 length: 17 amino acids. From germline, CDR1 is DFQATT and CDR2 SNEGSKA (reference sequence). V lost 3 bases to trimming and J lost 6 bases; unmatched junction nucleotides: 16. The CDR3 spells CSARARDAGEFPGELFF. CDR3 in DNA: TGCAGTGCTAGGGCCCGGGATGCGGGAGAATTTCCCGGGGAGCTGTTTTTT.

This clonotype was seen a handful of times. V usage is TRBV6-1 and J usage is TRBJ2-2, with TRBD2 identical over 9 bases. The CDR3 has 15 amino acids. The V gene end was trimmed by 6 bases and the J gene end by 3 bases; junction bases not matched to a gene: 5. Looked up from germline, CDR1 is MNHNS and CDR2 is SASEGT. As DNA, the CDR3 is TGTGCCAGCAGCTCCCGGACTAGCGACACCGGGGAGCTGTTTTTT. Its translation is CASSSRTSDTGELFF.

This clonotype occurred once. The genes are TRBV5-6 and TRBJ1-1, with 8 bases identical to TRBD1. Germline lookup yields CDR1 SGHDT and CDR2 YYEEEE. The V gene end was trimmed by 2 bases and the J gene end by 4 bases; junction bases not matched to a gene: 4. The CDR3 runs to 14 residues. CDR3 residues: CASSLGQGFTEAFF. DNA for the CDR3: TGTGCCAGCAGCTTAGGACAGGGATTCACTGAAGCTTTCTTT.

This clonotype was detected many times. This chain joins TRBV28 and TRBJ2-3, with D possibly matching TRBD2 (5 bases). V was trimmed by 5 bases and J by 0 bases, leaving 21 bases between them. CDR1 MDHEN and CDR2 SYDVKM come from the germline V gene. The CDR3 contains 18 residues. The CDR3 protein is CASSLILPSGDSTDTQYF. DNA of the CDR3: TGTGCCAGCAGTCTAATACTACCTTCCGGGGATAGCACAGATACGCAGTATTTT. Full variable domain (missing parts from reference TRBV28 and TRBJ2-3): DVKVTQSSRYLVKRTGEKVFLECVQDMDHENMFWYRQDPGLGLRLIYFSYDVKMKEKGDIPEGYSVSREKKERFSLILESASTNQTSMYLCASSLILPSGDSTDTQYFGPGTRLTVL.

The sample holds many counts of this clonotype. The chain couples TRBV3-1 to TRBJ1-4; 7 bases are a match to TRBD1. The CDR3 covers 16 residues. In germline, CDR1 is LGHDT, CDR2 YNNKEL (reference sequence). The V segment lost 0 bases and the J segment 7 bases; nucleotides outside the gene matches: 8. The CDR3 loop reads CASSQEPAGGLEKLFF. The CDR3, as DNA: TGTGCCAGCAGCCAAGAACCGGCAGGGGGACTTGAAAAACTGTTTTTT.

In its sample, this clonotype was seen many times. This sequence joins TRBV3-1 and TRBJ1-6; possibly TRBD1 for D (6 bases). The CDR3 length is 14 residues. Deletions cut 4 bases from V and 9 bases from J, with 13 bases between. Looked up from germline, CDR1 is LGHDT and CDR2 is YNNKEL (reference sequence). The CDR3 DNA is TGTGCCAGCAGCCTCGGCAGGGGCACTTCACCCCTCCACTTT. Amino acids: CASSLGRGTSPLHF.